Here is one T cell receptor beta chain with its context. Data came from immunoSEQ multiplex PCR; TCRdb stores just in-frame clones and leaves some out. The sample lists about 580,000 clones; roughly 98% were seen once. Naive CD8 isolation took CD45RO-negative cells positively selected for CCR7 and excluded terminally differentiated effector memory CD45RA+ cells. V was clipped by 4 bases and J by 0 bases, with 14 bases between them. From germline, CDR1 is SGDLS and CDR2 YYNGEE. The CDR3 extends over 15 amino acids. These data originate in a study of shared clonotypes between healthy human individuals. Study information: Plates per donor: three CD4 naive, three CD4 memory, two CD8 naive, one CD8 memory.

The clonotype comes from a man aged 25-40 years in good health. The sequenced material came from naive CD8+ T cells sorted from blood. The chain recombines TRBV9 with TRBJ2-7, with D possibly called TRBD1 or TRBD2 (5 bases each). For the CDR3, the DNA is TGTGCCAGCAGCCTCGGGACGGGAAGCTCCTACGAGCAGTACTTC. Its translation: CASSLGTGSSYEQYF.